This TCR beta chain was sequenced during a study of human T cells and chemical hapten exposure. Study summary: The patients were mostly female; they had alopecia areata, totalis or universalis.

The study, taken as a whole, reports: Given that the donors had alopecia, their immune response may differ from that seen in healthy people.

Specified time point: patch test 1, 2 weeks after DPC sensitization. The treatment was: therapeutic diphenylcyclopropenone sensitization with weekly scalp DPC. The template was total RNA from unfractionated whole blood. Library preparation tagged each individual cDNA molecule with a unique molecular identifier. TCRdb fed the RACE reads into MiXCR, producing one record per CDR3 protein. The data show some 350,000 distinct CDR3 sequences, with about 7% seen just once and about 8% held by the top ten. This CDR3 contains 17 residues. Trimming removed 5 bases at V and 5 bases at J, with 21 bases between. To note about this clonotype: The antigen remains unidentified.

This chain links TRBV12-3 or TRBV12-4 with TRBJ2-2; perhaps TRBD2 as D (6 bases). The TCR was taken from a woman aged 18-29 years with alopecia areata. Some clones in this sample may be carry-over from other donors' samples. The sequenced sample was whole blood, obtained in connection with sensitization to the hapten diphenylcyclopropenone (DPC). The CDR3 DNA reads TGTGCCAGCAGTCCCCCCCCCGGGGGTTTGAGAACCGGGGAGCTGTTTTTT. The encoded protein is CASSPPPGGLRTGELFF.